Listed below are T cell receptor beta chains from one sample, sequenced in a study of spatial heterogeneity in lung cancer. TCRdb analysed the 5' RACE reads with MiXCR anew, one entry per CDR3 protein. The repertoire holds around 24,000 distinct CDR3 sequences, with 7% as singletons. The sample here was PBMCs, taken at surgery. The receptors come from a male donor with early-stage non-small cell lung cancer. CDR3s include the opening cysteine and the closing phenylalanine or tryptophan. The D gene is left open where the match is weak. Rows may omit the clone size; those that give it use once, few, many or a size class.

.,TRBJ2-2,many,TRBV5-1,CASSFGSGSANTGELFF,TGCGCCAGCAGCTTCGGGAGCGGCAGCGCGAACACCGGGGAGCTGTTTTTT
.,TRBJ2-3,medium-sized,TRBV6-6,CASSYSTADTQYF,TGTGCCAGCAGTTACTCGACCGCGGATACGCAGTATTTT
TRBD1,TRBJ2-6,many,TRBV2,CASSRTGGAIGANVLTF,TGTGCCAGCAGTCGGACAGGGGGAGCAATTGGGGCCAACGTCCTGACTTTC
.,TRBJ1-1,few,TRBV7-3,CASSPDWNTEAFF,TGTGCCAGCAGCCCAGACTGGAACACTGAAGCTTTCTTT
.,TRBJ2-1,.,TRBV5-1,CASSLAGSSYNEQFF,TGCGCCAGCAGCTTGGCGGGTAGCTCCTACAATGAGCAGTTCTTC
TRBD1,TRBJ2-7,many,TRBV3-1,CASSPGTGGYEQYF,TGTGCCAGCAGCCCGGGGACAGGGGGCTACGAGCAGTACTTC
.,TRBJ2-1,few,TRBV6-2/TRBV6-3,CASRTGQLNYNEQFF,TGTGCCAGCAGAACCGGACAGTTAAACTACAATGAGCAGTTCTTC
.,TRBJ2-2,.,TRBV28,CASGYTGELFF,TGTGCCAGCGGCTACACCGGGGAGCTGTTTTTT
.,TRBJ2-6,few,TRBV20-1,CSAREGSAGANVLTF,TGCAGTGCTAGAGAGGGGTCGGCCGGGGCCAACGTCCTGACTTTC
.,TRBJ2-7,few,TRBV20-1,CSARDVRVSSYEQYF,TGCAGTGCTAGAGATGTAAGGGTATCATCCTACGAGCAGTACTTC
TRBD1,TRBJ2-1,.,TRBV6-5,CASSRGQGRVIHNEQFF,TGTGCCAGCAGCCGAGGACAGGGTAGGGTGATACACAATGAGCAGTTCTTC
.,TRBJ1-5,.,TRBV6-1,CASSISVGQGTQPQHF,TGTGCCAGCAGCATCTCTGTCGGGCAGGGGACTCAGCCCCAGCATTTT
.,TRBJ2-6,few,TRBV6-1,CASGGSSGANVLTF,TGTGCCAGCGGGGGGTCCTCTGGGGCCAACGTCCTGACTTTC
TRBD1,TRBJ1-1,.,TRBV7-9,CASSYTTGVGGTEAFF,TGTGCCAGCAGCTACACTACAGGGGTCGGGGGCACTGAAGCTTTCTTT
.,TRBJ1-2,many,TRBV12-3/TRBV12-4,CAIRTSTGLYGYTF,TGTGCCATCCGTACATCGACAGGCCTCTATGGCTACACCTTC
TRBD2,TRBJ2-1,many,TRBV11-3,CASSLGGLEREQFF,TGTGCCAGCAGCTTAGGGGGACTAGAAAGGGAGCAGTTCTTC
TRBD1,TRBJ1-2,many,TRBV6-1,CASSETGWGTF,TGTGCCAGCAGTGAGACAGGGTGGGGCACCTTC
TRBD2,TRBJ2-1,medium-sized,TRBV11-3,CASSFGLAGVYNEQFF,TGTGCCAGCAGCTTCGGACTAGCGGGGGTCTACAATGAGCAGTTCTTC
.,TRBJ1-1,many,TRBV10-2,CASSSPNTEAFF,TGCGCCAGCAGTAGCCCGAACACTGAAGCTTTCTTT
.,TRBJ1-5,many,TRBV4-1,CASSLNLVSNQPQHF,TGCGCCAGCAGCCTAAACCTTGTTAGCAATCAGCCCCAGCATTTT
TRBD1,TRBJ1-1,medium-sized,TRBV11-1,CASSLKSGTGEAFF,TGTGCCAGCAGCCTCAAATCCGGGACAGGTGAAGCTTTCTTT
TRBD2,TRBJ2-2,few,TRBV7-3,CASSYTSARLNTGELFF,TGTGCCAGCAGCTATACTAGCGCAAGATTGAACACCGGGGAGCTGTTTTTT
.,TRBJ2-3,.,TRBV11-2,CASSFESRTTDTQYF,TGTGCCAGCAGCTTCGAGTCGCGGACGACAGATACGCAGTATTTT
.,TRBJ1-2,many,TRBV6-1,CASNAVGGYTF,TGTGCCAGCAACGCCGTCGGGGGCTACACCTTC
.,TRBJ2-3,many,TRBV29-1,CSGVAGGFGTQYF,TGCAGCGGAGTTGCCGGTGGATTCGGTACGCAGTATTTT
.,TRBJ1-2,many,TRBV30,CAWSPQVANYGYTF,TGTGCCTGGAGTCCCCAGGTCGCTAACTATGGCTACACCTTC
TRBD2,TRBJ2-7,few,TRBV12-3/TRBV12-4,CASSWGLQERYF,TGTGCCAGCAGTTGGGGACTACAAGAAAGATACTTC
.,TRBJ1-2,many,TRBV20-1,CSAGRDGYTF,TGCAGTGCTGGCCGTGATGGCTACACCTTC
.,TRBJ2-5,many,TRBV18,CASSGVDRREETQYF,TGTGCCAGCTCCGGTGTCGACAGGCGCGAAGAGACCCAGTACTTC
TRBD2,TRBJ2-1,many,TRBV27,CASRFNSGTSDYNEQFF,TGTGCCAGCAGATTCAACTCCGGGACTAGCGACTACAATGAGCAGTTCTTC
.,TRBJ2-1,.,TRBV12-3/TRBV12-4,CASSFRTNEQFF,TGTGCCAGCAGTTTTAGGACTAATGAGCAGTTCTTC
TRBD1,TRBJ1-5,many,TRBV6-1,CASSVNRGLGGWRQPQHF,TGTGCCAGCAGTGTTAACAGGGGGCTAGGTGGATGGCGTCAGCCCCAGCATTTT
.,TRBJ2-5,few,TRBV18,CASSHGPNQETQYF,TGTGCCAGCTCCCATGGACCGAACCAAGAGACCCAGTACTTC
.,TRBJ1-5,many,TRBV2,CASSGQPAGNQPQHF,TGTGCCAGCAGTGGTCAGCCAGCGGGCAATCAGCCCCAGCATTTT
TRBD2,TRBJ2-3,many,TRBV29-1,CSVASGVHSTDTQYF,TGCAGCGTGGCTAGCGGGGTCCATAGCACAGATACGCAGTATTTT
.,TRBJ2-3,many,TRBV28,CASSFLGTGNTDTQYF,TGTGCCAGCAGTTTTCTCGGGACTGGTAACACAGATACGCAGTATTTT
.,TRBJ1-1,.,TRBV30,CARRRLNTEAFF,TGTGCCCGGAGACGGCTGAACACTGAAGCTTTCTTT
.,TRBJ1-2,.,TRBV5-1,CASGLPGYGYTF,TGCGCCAGCGGATTGCCTGGCTATGGCTACACCTTC
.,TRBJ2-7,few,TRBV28,CASHIETGGSEQYF,TGTGCCAGCCACATAGAGACTGGGGGATCCGAGCAGTACTTC
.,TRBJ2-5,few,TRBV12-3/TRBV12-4,CASSLAEKGTQYF,TGTGCCAGCAGTTTAGCCGAAAAGGGGACCCAGTACTTC
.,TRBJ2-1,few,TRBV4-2,CASSQRFPVDSYNEQFF,TGTGCCAGCAGCCAAAGATTCCCCGTAGACTCCTACAATGAGCAGTTCTTC
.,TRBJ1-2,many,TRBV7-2,CASSLLLTGDYTF,TGTGCCAGCAGCTTATTATTGACCGGGGACTACACCTTC
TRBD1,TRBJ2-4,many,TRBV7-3,CASSPLPGTGRHIQYF,TGTGCCAGCAGCCCCCTCCCCGGGACAGGGAGGCACATTCAGTACTTC
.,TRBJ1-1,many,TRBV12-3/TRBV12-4,CASTSMNTEAFF,TGTGCCAGCACCTCTATGAACACTGAAGCTTTCTTT
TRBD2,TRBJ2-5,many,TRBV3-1,CASSQRGVQETQYF,TGTGCCAGCAGCCAGCGGGGGGTCCAAGAGACCCAGTACTTC
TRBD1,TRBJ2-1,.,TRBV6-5,CASTLTGVAYNEQFF,TGTGCCAGCACCCTGACAGGGGTAGCCTACAATGAGCAGTTCTTC
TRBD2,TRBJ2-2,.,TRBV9,CASSVSGRRGGELFF,TGTGCCAGCAGCGTTAGCGGGAGACGGGGCGGGGAGCTGTTTTTT
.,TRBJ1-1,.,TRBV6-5,CASSYSSRSAEAFF,TGTGCCAGCAGTTACTCGAGTAGAAGCGCTGAAGCTTTCTTT
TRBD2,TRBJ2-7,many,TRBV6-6,CASSHSGGLYEQYF,TGTGCCAGCAGCCACAGCGGGGGACTATACGAGCAGTACTTC
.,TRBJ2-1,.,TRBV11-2,CASRPRGVSSYNEQFF,TGTGCCAGCAGACCACGCGGGGTTAGCTCCTACAATGAGCAGTTCTTC
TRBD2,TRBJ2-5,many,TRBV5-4,CASSQLGLANKETQYF,TGTGCCAGCAGCCAACTGGGACTAGCGAATAAAGAGACCCAGTACTTC
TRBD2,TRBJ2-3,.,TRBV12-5,CASGLGASGRTDTQYF,TGTGCTAGTGGTTTGGGAGCTAGCGGGAGGACAGATACGCAGTATTTT
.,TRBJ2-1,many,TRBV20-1,CSARSGGNNEQFF,TGCAGTGCTAGGAGTGGGGGAAACAATGAGCAGTTCTTC
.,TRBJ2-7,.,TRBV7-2,CASSLLTRYEQYF,TGTGCCAGCAGCTTACTCACACGGTACGAGCAGTACTTC
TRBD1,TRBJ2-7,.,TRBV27,CASRSDRVGEQYF,TGTGCCAGCAGGTCGGACAGGGTGGGCGAGCAGTACTTC